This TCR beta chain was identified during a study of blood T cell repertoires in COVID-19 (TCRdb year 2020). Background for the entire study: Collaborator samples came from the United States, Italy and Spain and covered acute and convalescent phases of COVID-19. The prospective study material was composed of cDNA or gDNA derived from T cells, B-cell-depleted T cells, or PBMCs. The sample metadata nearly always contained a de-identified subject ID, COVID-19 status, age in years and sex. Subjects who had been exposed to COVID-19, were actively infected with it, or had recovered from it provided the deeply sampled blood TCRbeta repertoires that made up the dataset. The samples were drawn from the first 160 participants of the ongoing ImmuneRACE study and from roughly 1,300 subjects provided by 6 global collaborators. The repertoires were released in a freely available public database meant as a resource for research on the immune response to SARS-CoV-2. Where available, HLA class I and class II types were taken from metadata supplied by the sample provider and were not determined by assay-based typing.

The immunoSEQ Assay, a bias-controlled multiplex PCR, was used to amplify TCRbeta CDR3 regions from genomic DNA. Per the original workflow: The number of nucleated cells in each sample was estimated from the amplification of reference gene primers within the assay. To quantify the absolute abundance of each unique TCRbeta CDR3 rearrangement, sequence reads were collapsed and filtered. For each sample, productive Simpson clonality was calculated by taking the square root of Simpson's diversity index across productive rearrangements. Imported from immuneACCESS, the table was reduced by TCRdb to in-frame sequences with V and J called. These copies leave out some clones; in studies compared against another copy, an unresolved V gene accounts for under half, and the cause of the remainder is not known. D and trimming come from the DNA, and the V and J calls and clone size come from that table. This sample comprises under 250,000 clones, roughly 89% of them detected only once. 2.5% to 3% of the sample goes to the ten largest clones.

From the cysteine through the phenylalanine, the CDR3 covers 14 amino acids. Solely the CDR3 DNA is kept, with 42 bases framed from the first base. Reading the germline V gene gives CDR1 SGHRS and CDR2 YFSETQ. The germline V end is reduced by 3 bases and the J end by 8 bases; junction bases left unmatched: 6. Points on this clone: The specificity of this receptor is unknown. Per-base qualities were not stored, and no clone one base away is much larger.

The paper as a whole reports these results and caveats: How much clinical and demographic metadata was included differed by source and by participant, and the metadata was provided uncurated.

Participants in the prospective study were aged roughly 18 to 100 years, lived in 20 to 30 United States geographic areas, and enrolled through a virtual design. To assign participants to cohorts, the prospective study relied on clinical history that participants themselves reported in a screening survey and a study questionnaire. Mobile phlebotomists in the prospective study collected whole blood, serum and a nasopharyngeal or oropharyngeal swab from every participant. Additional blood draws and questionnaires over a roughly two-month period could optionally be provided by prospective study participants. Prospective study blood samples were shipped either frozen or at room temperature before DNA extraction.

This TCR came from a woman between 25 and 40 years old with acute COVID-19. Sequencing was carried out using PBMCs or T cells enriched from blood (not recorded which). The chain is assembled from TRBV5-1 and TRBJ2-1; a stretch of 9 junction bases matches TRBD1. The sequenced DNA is TGCGCCAGCAGCTGGGACAGGGTGGTCGATGAGCAGTTCTTC. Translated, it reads CASSWDRVVDEQFF. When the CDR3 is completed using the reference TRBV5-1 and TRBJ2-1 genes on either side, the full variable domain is KAGVTQTPRYLIKTRGQQVTLSCSPISGHRSVSWYQQTPGQGLQFLFEYFSETQRNKGNFPGRFSGRQFSNSRSEMNVSTLELGDSALYLCASSWDRVVDEQFFGPGTRLTVL.